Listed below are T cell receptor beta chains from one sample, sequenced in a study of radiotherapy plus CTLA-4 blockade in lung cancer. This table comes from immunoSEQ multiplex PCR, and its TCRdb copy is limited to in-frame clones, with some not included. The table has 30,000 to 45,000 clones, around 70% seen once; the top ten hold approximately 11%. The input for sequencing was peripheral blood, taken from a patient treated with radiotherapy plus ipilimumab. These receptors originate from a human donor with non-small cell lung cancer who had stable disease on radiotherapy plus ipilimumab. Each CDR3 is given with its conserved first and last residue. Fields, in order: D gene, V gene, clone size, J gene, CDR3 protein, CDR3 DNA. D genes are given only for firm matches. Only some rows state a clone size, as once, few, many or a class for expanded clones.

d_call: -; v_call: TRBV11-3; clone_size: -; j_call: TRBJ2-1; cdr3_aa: CASSLEGQKGYNEQFF; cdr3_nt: TGTGCCAGCAGCTTAGAGGGCCAGAAGGGGTACAATGAGCAGTTCTTC
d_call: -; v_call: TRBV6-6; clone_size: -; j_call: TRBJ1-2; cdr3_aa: CASTAGIYGYTF; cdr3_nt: TGTGCCAGCACGGCAGGGATCTATGGCTACACCTTC
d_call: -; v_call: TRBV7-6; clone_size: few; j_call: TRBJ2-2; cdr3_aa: CASSLAGAKTGELFF; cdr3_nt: TGTGCCAGCAGCTTAGCAGGGGCGAAGACCGGGGAGCTGTTTTTT
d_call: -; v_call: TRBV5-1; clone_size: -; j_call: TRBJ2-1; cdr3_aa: CASSLVGGSYNEQFF; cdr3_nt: TGCGCCAGCAGCTTGGTTGGAGGCTCCTACAATGAGCAGTTCTTC
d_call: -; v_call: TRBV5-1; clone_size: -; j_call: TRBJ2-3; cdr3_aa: CASSPDSSTDTQYF; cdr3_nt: TGCGCCAGCAGCCCGGACTCAAGCACAGATACGCAGTATTTT
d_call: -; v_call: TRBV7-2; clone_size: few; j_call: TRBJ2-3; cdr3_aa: CASSRSGRASAQYF; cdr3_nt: TGTGCCAGCAGCAGGAGCGGGCGGGCGAGCGCGCAGTATTTT
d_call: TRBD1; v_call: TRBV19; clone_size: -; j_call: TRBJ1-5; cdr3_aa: CASSILSGGRNQPQHF; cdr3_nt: TGTGCCAGTAGTATTCTGTCAGGGGGAAGAAATCAGCCCCAGCATTTT
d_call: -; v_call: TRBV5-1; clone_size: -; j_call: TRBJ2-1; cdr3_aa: CASSLGEAYNEQFF; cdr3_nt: TGCGCCAGCAGCTTGGGTGAGGCCTACAATGAGCAGTTCTTC
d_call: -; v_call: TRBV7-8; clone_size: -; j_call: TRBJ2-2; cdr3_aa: CASSSGHFNTGELFF; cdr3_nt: TGTGCCAGCAGCTCGGGACATTTCAACACCGGGGAGCTGTTTTTT
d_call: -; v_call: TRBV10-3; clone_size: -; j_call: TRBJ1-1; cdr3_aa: CAISETRSIMNTEAFF; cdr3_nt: TGTGCCATCAGTGAGACCCGATCTATTATGAACACTGAAGCTTTCTTT
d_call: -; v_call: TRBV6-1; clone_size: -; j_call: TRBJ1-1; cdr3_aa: CASRGGVRAEAFF; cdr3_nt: TGTGCCAGCAGGGGCGGGGTCCGCGCTGAAGCTTTCTTT
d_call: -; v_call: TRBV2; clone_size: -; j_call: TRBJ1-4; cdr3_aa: CASSDGGRGSEKLFF; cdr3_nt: TGTGCCAGCAGTGATGGGGGCAGGGGAAGCGAAAAACTGTTTTTT
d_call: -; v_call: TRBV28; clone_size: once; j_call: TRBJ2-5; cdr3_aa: CASSYTTTQYF; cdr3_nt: TGTGCCAGCAGTTACACTACAACCCAGTACTTC
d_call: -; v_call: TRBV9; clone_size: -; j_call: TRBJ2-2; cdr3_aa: CASSVVSETTGELFF; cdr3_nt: TGTGCCAGCAGCGTAGTGTCAGAAACCACCGGGGAGCTGTTTTTT
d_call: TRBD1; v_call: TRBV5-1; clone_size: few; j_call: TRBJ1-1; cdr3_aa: CASSFRDRGSSEAFF; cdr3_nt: TGCGCCAGCAGCTTCCGGGACAGGGGATCTTCTGAAGCTTTCTTT
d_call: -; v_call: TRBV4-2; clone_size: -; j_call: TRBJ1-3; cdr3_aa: CASRKLGSSGNTIYF; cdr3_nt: TGTGCCAGCAGGAAGCTGGGGAGCTCTGGAAACACCATATATTTT
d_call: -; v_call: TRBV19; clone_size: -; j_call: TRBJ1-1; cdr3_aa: CASSPRRTDTEAFF; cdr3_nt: TGTGCCAGTAGCCCCAGGAGGACAGACACTGAAGCTTTCTTT
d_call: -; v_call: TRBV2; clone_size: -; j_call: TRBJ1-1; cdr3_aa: CASSRREAFF; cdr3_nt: TGTGCCAGCAGTAGGAGAGAAGCTTTCTTT
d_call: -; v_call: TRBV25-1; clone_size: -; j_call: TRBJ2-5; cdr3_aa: CASSEFRGGQETQYF; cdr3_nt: TGTGCCAGCAGTGAATTTAGGGGGGGACAAGAGACCCAGTACTTC
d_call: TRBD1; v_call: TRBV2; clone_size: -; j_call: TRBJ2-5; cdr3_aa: CASTGQLEGTQYF; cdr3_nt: TGTGCCAGCACGGGACAGCTAGAAGGGACCCAGTACTTC
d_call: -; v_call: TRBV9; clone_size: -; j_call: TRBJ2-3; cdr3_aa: CASSVDQVVTDTQYF; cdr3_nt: TGTGCCAGCAGCGTAGACCAGGTGGTGACAGATACGCAGTATTTT
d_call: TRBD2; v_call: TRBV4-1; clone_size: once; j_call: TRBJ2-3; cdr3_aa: CASSPYGAGKADTQYF; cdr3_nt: TGCGCCAGCAGCCCCTATGGAGCGGGGAAGGCAGATACGCAGTATTTT
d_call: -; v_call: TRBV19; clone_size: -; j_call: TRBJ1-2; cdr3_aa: CASRPGSGFVSGYTF; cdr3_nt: TGTGCCAGTAGGCCGGGGTCCGGCTTCGTCTCAGGCTACACCTTC
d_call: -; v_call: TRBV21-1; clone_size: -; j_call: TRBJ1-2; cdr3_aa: CASSKNGGQGARGYTF; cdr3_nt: TGTGCCAGCAGCAAAAACGGGGGACAGGGGGCACGGGGCTACACCTTC
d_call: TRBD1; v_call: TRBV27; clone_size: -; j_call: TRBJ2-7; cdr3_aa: CASRWTGGYEQYF; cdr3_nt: TGTGCCAGCAGGTGGACAGGGGGCTACGAGCAGTACTTC
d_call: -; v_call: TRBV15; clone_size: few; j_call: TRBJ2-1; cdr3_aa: CATGGKAYNEQFF; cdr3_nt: TGTGCCACCGGGGGCAAAGCCTACAATGAGCAGTTCTTC
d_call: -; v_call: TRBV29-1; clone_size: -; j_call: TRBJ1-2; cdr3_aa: CSVGGGRRGYTF; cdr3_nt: TGCAGCGTTGGCGGGGGAAGGAGAGGCTACACCTTC